The 7 T cell receptor beta chains below all came from one sample that was sequenced in a study of CD8 T cells in Susac syndrome. Reverse transcription of roughly 0.5 to 1 ug RNA used random hexamers. TCRdb independently ran MiXCR on the immunoSEQ multiplex PCR reads; one entry per CDR3 protein. The sample has 85,000 to 120,000 distinct CDR3 sequences, roughly 94% seen once. The sequenced sample was CD8+ T cells from PBMCs. Source of these receptors: a human donor with Susac syndrome.

This chain links TRBV7-8 with TRBJ2-2; a possible D gene is TRBD1 (5 bases). CDR1 is SGHVS, CDR2 FQNEAQ, per germline. Trimming removed 5 bases from V and 0 bases from J, with 10 bases in between. The CDR3 is 15 amino acids. The DNA for the CDR3 is TGTGCCAGCAGCCCCTGGGGCTCGAACACCGGGGAGCTGTTTTTT. This codes for CASSPWGSNTGELFF.

The V and J genes are TRBV20-1 and TRBJ2-3, with D possibly being TRBD2 (6 bases). CDR3 length equals 14 residues. Trimming left V 1 base short and J 6 bases short, with 14 bases between. Germline assignment: CDR1 DFQATT and CDR2 SNEGSKA (reference sequence). The CDR3 loop is CSARAETSHDTQYF. The DNA of the CDR3 is TGCAGTGCTAGAGCGGAGACTAGTCATGATACGCAGTATTTT.

This clonotype has a handful of counts. The V gene is TRBV10-3, the J gene TRBJ1-1; D not resolved. The CDR3 has 10 residues. Germline values: CDR1 ENHRY, CDR2 SYGVKD. V gave up 9 bases and J gave up 3 bases, with 5 bases separating them. This chain's CDR3 is CAIGDTEAFF. As DNA, the CDR3 is TGTGCCATTGGGGACACTGAAGCTTTCTTT.

This chain connects TRBV6-2 or TRBV6-3 to TRBJ1-5; D is uncertain. V was trimmed by 5 bases and J by 6 bases, leaving 11 bases between them. There are 13 residues in the CDR3. The germline CDR1 and CDR2 sequences are MNHEY and SVGEGT. CDR3 protein: CASSPTGGQPQHF. The DNA for the CDR3 is TGTGCCAGCAGTCCAACGGGAGGTCAGCCCCAGCATTTT.

The chain has TRBV7-2 and TRBJ1-2; D call uncertain. This CDR3 spans 14 amino acids. Between the trimmed V and J ends, which lost 7 bases and 2 bases, there was a span of 14 bases. The germline gives CDR1 SGHTA, CDR2 FQGNSA. The chain's CDR3 is CASTSRRMNYGYTF. The DNA of the CDR3 is TGTGCCAGCACCTCCCGGAGGATGAACTATGGCTACACCTTC. Using reference TRBV7-2 and TRBJ1-2 for the parts outside the CDR3, the full variable domain is GAGVSQSPSNKVTEKGKDVELRCDPISGHTALYWYRQSLGQGLEFLIYFQGNSAPDKSGLPSDRFSAERTGGSVSTLTIQRTQQEDSAVYLCASTSRRMNYGYTFGSGTRLTVV.

V and J are TRBV6-1 and TRBJ2-3, with a weak D call TRBD1 (5 bases). CDR3 length equals 14 residues. The germline V gene has CDR1 MNHNS and CDR2 SASEGT. Trimming cost V 2 bases and J 4 bases, with 10 bases left between them. The CDR3: CASSERGPSDTQYF. The CDR3 DNA is TGTGCCAGCAGTGAAAGGGGCCCGTCAGATACGCAGTATTTT.

V and J are TRBV19 and TRBJ1-2, with 10 bases fitting TRBD1. This CDR3 is built from 13 residues. CDR1 and CDR2 (germline): LNHDA, SQIVND (reference sequence). J gave up 6 bases and V 3 bases, and 1 base lay outside the gene matches. The chain's CDR3 is CASSIGTGDGYTF. CDR3 coding DNA: TGTGCCAGTAGTATTGGGACAGGGGATGGCTACACCTTC.